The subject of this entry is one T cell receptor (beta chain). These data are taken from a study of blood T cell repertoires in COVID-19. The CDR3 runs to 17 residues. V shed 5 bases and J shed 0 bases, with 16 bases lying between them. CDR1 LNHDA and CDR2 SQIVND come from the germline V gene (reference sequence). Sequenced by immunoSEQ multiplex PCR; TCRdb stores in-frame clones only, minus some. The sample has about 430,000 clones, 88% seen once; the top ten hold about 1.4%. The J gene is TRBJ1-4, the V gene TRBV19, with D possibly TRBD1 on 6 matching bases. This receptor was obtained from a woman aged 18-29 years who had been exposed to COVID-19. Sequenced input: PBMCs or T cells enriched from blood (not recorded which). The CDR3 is CASSSPRQVATNEKLFF. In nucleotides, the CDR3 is TGTGCCAGTAGTTCCCCTCGACAGGTAGCAACTAATGAAAAACTGTTTTTT.